What follows are 25 T cell receptor beta chains derived from one specimen sequenced in a study of shared clonotypes between healthy human individuals. Using immunoSEQ multiplex PCR, the repertoire was profiled, and TCRdb retains in-frame clones only, with some absent. Of more than 900,000 clones listed, roughly 74% are singletons. Sequencing used memory CD4+ T cells from PBMCs. Subset denoted: CD45RA-negative fraction. The source of these receptors is a man younger than 35 in good health. Some clones in this sample may be carry-over from other donors' samples.

The chain carries TRBV4-1 and TRBJ2-7; 8 bases are a match to TRBD1. J lost 4 bases, V lost 4 bases, and 9 bases had no gene match. The germline V gene has CDR1 MGHRA and CDR2 YSYEKL. This CDR3 has 15 residues. CDR3 amino acids: CASSRADRGEYEQYF. DNA for the CDR3: TGCGCCAGCAGCCGCGCCGACAGGGGAGAATACGAGCAGTACTTC.

This clone was seen repeatedly, ten times or more. The chain uses TRBV28 and TRBJ1-2; the D is unclear. V was shortened by 8 bases and J by 6 bases, with 13 bases between the two germline ends. The CDR3 extends over 12 amino acids. Germline CDR1 and CDR2: MDHEN and SYDVKM. The DNA of the CDR3 is TGTGCCAGCGCGCAGGTTCAGGATGGCTACACCTTC. Protein: CASAQVQDGYTF.

The V call is TRBV5-1, the J call TRBJ1-1; 9 positions agree with TRBD1. The ends lost 4 bases at V and 1 base at J; junction bases unmatched: 5. This CDR3 is built from 15 residues. Germline V gene data show CDR1 as SGHRS and CDR2 as YFSETQ. CDR3 bases: TGCGCCAGCAGCGGCGGGACAGGGACGAACACTGAAGCTTTCTTT. Translated: CASSGGTGTNTEAFF.

This chain links TRBV6-6 with TRBJ2-7; TRBD1 or TRBD2 may be the D gene (5 bases each). This CDR3 spans 14 amino acids. The germline V gene has CDR1 MNHNY and CDR2 SVGAGI (reference sequence). V lost 4 bases to trimming and J lost 7 bases, with 17 bases between them. The CDR3 reads CASSSSGASGEQYF. In DNA form, the CDR3 reads TGTGCCAGCAGTTCGTCCGGGGCCTCGGGGGAGCAGTACTTC.

V gene TRBV7-2 combines with J gene TRBJ2-1; 9 bases agree with TRBD1. The CDR3 runs 15 residues. Germline loops: CDR1 SGHTA, CDR2 FQGNSA. Trimming at V came to 1 base and at J to 7 bases, leaving 5 bases not matched to a gene. The CDR3 reads CASSLDRGRGNEQFF. The CDR3 region has the DNA TGTGCCAGCAGCTTAGACAGGGGGCGAGGAAATGAGCAGTTCTTC.

The chain is built from TRBV5-6 and TRBJ2-1; TRBD1 aligns across 9 bases. With 5 bases clipped from V and 9 bases from J, the junction kept 6 bases outside the gene matches. Germline V CDR1 and CDR2: SGHDT, YYEEEE. The CDR3 runs 13 residues. The CDR3 DNA is TGTGCCAGCAGGGCACAGGGGGCAAGTGAGCAGTTCTTC. This gives the protein CASRAQGASEQFF.

This chain connects TRBV9 to TRBJ2-5; TRBD1 agrees at 7 bases. Germline-derived CDR1 and CDR2 are SGDLS and YYNGEE. The junction had 5 bases not matched to a gene; V was cut back by 2 bases and J by 4 bases. CDR3 size: 14 residues. The CDR3 DNA is TGTGCCAGCAGCGTGGGACAGATGGGAGAGACCCAGTACTTC. Encoded protein: CASSVGQMGETQYF. Supplemented by reference TRBV9 and TRBJ2-5, the full variable domain reads DSGVTQTPKHLITATGQRVTLRCSPRSGDLSVYWYQQSLDQGLQFLIQYYNGEERAKGNILERFSAQQFPDLHSELNLSSLELGDSALYFCASSVGQMGETQYFGPGTRLLVL.

On this clone itself: The germline gene is not matched at one end of the junction; a read error may be the cause. The chain couples TRBV6-1 to TRBJ2-7; D is undetermined. CDR3 length equals 11 residues. Germline CDR1 reads MNHNS; CDR2 reads SASEGT. CDR3 in DNA: TGTGCCAGCAGTTACGCAGGCCGATTCGTCTTC. As protein: CASSYAGRFVF.

The chain couples TRBV10-1 to TRBJ1-1; the match to TRBD1 covers 7 bases. Germline CDR1 is WNHNN and CDR2 is SYGVQD (reference sequence). Germline trimming cut 3 bases from V and 1 base from J; bases unmatched to any gene: 2. CDR3 length equals 14 residues. The CDR3 DNA sequence: TGCGCCAGCAGTGAAAACAGGGGGAACACTGAAGCTTTCTTT. This gives the protein CASSENRGNTEAFF.

The rearrangement joins TRBV30 to TRBJ1-5; no reliable D call. The length of the CDR3 is 14 residues. V lost 4 bases, J lost 0 bases, and 10 bases lay in between. Germline V gene sequence: CDR1 GTSNPN, CDR2 SVGIG (reference sequence). CDR3 loop: CAWNGANSNQPQHF. The CDR3 nucleotides read TGTGCCTGGAACGGCGCAAATAGCAATCAGCCCCAGCATTTT.

This clone was observed a few times. The sample holds other DNA sequences that translate to the same CDR3. Here the CDR3 reads CASSRRTGQETQYF. CDR3 in DNA: TGTGCCAGCAGTCGCCGGACAGGGCAAGAGACCCAGTACTTC. V gene TRBV27 combines with J gene TRBJ2-5; 8 bases line up with TRBD1. This CDR3 comprises 14 residues. The junction had 4 bases not matched to a gene; V was cut back by 5 bases and J by 2 bases. Per the germline V gene, CDR1 is MNHEY and CDR2 is SMNVEV (reference sequence).

This clone has ten or more counts. The J gene is TRBJ1-1, the V gene TRBV28, with D tentatively TRBD1 (6 bases). Germline V gene sequence: CDR1 MDHEN, CDR2 SYDVKM. The V gene lost 3 bases and the J gene lost 4 bases, with 15 bases spanning the gap. The CDR3 has 15 residues. The chain's CDR3 is CASSLGGAKSTEAFF. The CDR3 DNA follows: TGTGCCAGCAGTTTGGGGGGCGCGAAGTCCACTGAAGCTTTCTTT.

This chain uses TRBV5-6 with TRBJ2-5, with D possibly being TRBD2 (6 bases). This CDR3 contains 15 residues. Germline values: CDR1 SGHDT, CDR2 YYEEEE. Trimming shortened V by 3 bases and J by 5 bases, and 17 bases separated the two germline ends. The chain's CDR3 is CASSSPQTRGETQYF. The DNA for the CDR3 is TGTGCCAGCAGCTCCCCCCAGACTAGAGGGGAGACCCAGTACTTC.

Concerning this clone itself: Other DNA sequences in the same sample also yield this CDR3. The rearrangement uses TRBV2 and TRBJ2-5; D perhaps matches TRBD1 (6 bases). This CDR3 has 14 amino acids. Trimming left V 3 bases short and J 5 bases short, with 13 bases between. Germline CDR1 and CDR2: SNHLY and FYNNEI. CDR3 DNA: TGTGCCAGCAGTGAGGCGACAGGCAGGGAGACCCAGTACTTC. This translates into CASSEATGRETQYF.

This clone has a handful of counts. The chain uses TRBV7-6 and TRBJ2-1; 7 nucleotides line up with TRBD2. Germline V CDR1 and CDR2: SGHVS, FNYEAQ. CDR3 length: 15 residues. J gave up 1 base and V 5 bases, and 5 bases lay outside the gene matches. The CDR3 region is CASSKNSGSYNEQFF. CDR3 nucleotides: TGTGCCAGCAGCAAAAATAGCGGGTCCTACAATGAGCAGTTCTTC.

The chain uses TRBV28 and TRBJ1-5; D is unclear. The V and J ends lost 7 bases and 3 bases respectively, with 10 bases between them. The CDR3 is 13 amino acids. CDR1 is MDHEN, CDR2 SYDVKM, per germline. As DNA, the CDR3 is TGTGCCAGCACAGCACAGTTCAATCAGCCCCAGCATTTT. Its protein is CASTAQFNQPQHF.

The chain has TRBV30 and TRBJ1-1, with D perhaps TRBD1 (5 bases). CDR3 length: 12 amino acids. The V end was cut by 0 bases, the J end by 10 bases, with 12 bases between. CDR1 is GTSNPN, CDR2 SVGIG, per germline (reference sequence). CDR3 sequence (DNA): TGTGCCTGGAGTGTACGAGGGAGGGGAGCTTTCTTT. It encodes CAWSVRGRGAFF.

This clone was detected only once. The CDR3 region has the DNA TGCAGCGTTGGGCGGATCTACGAGCAGTACTTC. Its protein is CSVGRIYEQYF. The V call is TRBV29-1, the J call TRBJ2-7; no firm D call. V was pared by 4 bases and J by 3 bases, with 7 bases between. Germline CDR1 reads SQVTM; CDR2 reads ANQGSEA. The CDR3 runs to 11 residues.

Regarding this clone: It differs at one base from a far larger clone, so likely a read error. This chain links TRBV2 with TRBJ2-7; 7 bases align to TRBD1. Germline V gives CDR1 SNHLY, CDR2 FYNNEI. This CDR3 contains 14 residues. After removal of 4 bases from V and 0 bases from J, the junction contained 3 bases not matched to a gene. The CDR3: CASSVAGGSYEQYF. CDR3 nucleotide sequence: TGTGCCAGCAGTGTGGCAGGGGGCTCCTACGAGCAGTACTTC.

This chain uses TRBV18 with TRBJ1-1; D ambiguous. The germline V gene has CDR1 KGHSH and CDR2 LQKENI. V lost 2 bases and J lost 4, with 11 bases in between. The CDR3 spans 14 residues. Written as DNA, the CDR3 is TGTGCCAGCTCACCATGGGGTTCTGGCACTGAAGCTTTCTTT. Translation: CASSPWGSGTEAFF.

The gene calls are TRBV18 and TRBJ2-7, with 8 bases fitting TRBD2. Germline CDR1 reads KGHSH; CDR2 reads LQKENI. The ends lost 2 bases at V and 4 bases at J; junction bases unmatched: 7. The CDR3 consists of 15 residues. In DNA form, the CDR3 reads TGTGCCAGCTCACCAAGCGGGAGAGGAAGGTACGAGCAGTACTTC. This gives the protein CASSPSGRGRYEQYF. Full variable domain (remainder filled in from reference TRBV18 and TRBJ2-7): NAGVMQNPRHLVRRRGQEARLRCSPMKGHSHVYWYRQLPEEGLKFMVYLQKENIIDESGMPKERFSAEFPKEGPSILRIQQVVRGDSAAYFCASSPSGRGRYEQYFGPGTRLTVT.

V usage is TRBV28 and J usage is TRBJ1-5; D is undetermined. This CDR3 region has 14 residues. Per the germline V gene, CDR1 is MDHEN and CDR2 is SYDVKM. V was pared by 2 bases and J by 7 bases, with 12 bases between. In DNA form, the CDR3 reads TGTGCCAGCAGTTTAGTAGTGGGAAGCCAGCCCCAGCATTTT. Amino acid sequence: CASSLVVGSQPQHF.

The gene calls are TRBV5-4 and TRBJ1-1, with 8 nucleotides matching TRBD1. The germline V gene has CDR1 SGHNT and CDR2 YYREEE (reference sequence). This CDR3 is built from 13 residues. Losses at the gene ends were 4 bases for V and 10 bases for J; bases not matched to a gene: 9. The CDR3 is CASSTRGLIGAFF. DNA of the CDR3: TGTGCCAGCAGCACCAGGGGGCTGATAGGAGCTTTCTTT.

The chain has TRBV7-9 and TRBJ2-5; TRBD2 matches 14 bases. Trimming removed 2 bases from V and 5 bases from J; junction bases left unmatched: 4. The CDR3 sequence is 16 residues long. Germline V gene sequence: CDR1 SEHNR, CDR2 FQNEAQ (reference sequence). The DNA of the CDR3 is TGTGCCAGCAGCTTAATGGGACTAGCGGGAGTTGAGACCCAGTACTTC. It codes for CASSLMGLAGVETQYF.

This chain links TRBV2 with TRBJ2-1; D may match TRBD1 or TRBD2 (5 bases each). The CDR3 loop spans 12 amino acids. Germline assignment: CDR1 SNHLY and CDR2 FYNNEI. With 5 bases removed from V and 7 bases from J, the gap between germline ends came to 9 bases. CDR3 sequence reads: CASSRDRNEQFF. CDR3 coding DNA: TGTGCCAGCAGTCGGGACCGGAATGAGCAGTTCTTC. Full variable domain (missing parts from reference TRBV2 and TRBJ2-1): EPEVTQTPSHQVTQMGQEVILRCVPISNHLYFYWYRQILGQKVEFLVSFYNNEISEKSEIFDDQFSVERPDGSNFTLKIRSTKLEDSAMYFCASSRDRNEQFFGPGTRLTVL.